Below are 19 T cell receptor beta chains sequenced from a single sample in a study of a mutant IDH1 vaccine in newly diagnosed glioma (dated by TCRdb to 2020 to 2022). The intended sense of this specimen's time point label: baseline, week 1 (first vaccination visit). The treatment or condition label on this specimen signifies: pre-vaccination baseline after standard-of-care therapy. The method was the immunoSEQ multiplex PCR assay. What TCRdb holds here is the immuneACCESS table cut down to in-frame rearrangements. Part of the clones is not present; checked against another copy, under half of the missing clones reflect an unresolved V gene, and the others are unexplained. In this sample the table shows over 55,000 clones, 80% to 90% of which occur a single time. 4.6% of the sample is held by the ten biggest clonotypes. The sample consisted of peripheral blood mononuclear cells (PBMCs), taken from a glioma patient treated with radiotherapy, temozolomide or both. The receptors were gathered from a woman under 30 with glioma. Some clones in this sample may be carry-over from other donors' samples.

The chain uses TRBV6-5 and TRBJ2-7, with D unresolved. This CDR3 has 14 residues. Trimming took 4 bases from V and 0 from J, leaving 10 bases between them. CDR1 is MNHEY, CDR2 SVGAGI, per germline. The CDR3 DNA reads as TGTGCCAGCAGTTTGGGCGTAGTCTCCTACGAGCAGTACTTC. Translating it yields CASSLGVVSYEQYF.

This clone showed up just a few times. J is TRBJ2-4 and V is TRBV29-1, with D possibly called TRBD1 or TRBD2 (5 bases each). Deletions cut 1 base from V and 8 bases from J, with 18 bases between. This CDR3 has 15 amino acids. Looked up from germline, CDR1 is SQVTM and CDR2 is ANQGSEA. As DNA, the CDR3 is TGCAGCGTTGAAGCCCCGGGACCCTTTGGGGACATTCAGTACTTC. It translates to CSVEAPGPFGDIQYF.

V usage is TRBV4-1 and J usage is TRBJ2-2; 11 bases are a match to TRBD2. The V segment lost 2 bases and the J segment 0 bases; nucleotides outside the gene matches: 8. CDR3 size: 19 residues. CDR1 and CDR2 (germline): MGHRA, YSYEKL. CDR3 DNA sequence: TGCGCCAGCAGCCAACGCATGGGACTAGCGGCAACGAACACCGGGGAGCTGTTTTTT. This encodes CASSQRMGLAATNTGELFF.

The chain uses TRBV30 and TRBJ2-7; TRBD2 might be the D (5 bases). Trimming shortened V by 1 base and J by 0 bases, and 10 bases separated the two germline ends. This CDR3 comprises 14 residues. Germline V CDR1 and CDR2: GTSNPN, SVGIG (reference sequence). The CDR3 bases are TGTGCCTGGAGTGGAGCGGTTCTCTCCTACGAGCAGTACTTC. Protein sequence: CAWSGAVLSYEQYF.

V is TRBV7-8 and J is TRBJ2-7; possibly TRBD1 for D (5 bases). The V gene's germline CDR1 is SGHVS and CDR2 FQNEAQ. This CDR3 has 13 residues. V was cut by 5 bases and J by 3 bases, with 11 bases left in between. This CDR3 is CASSATGDYEQYF. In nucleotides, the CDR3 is TGTGCCAGCAGCGCAACAGGTGACTACGAGCAGTACTTC.

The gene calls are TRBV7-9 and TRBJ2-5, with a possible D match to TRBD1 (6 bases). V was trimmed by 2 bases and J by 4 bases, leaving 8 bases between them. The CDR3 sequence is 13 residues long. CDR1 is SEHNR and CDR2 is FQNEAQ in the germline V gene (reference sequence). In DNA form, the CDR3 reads TGTGCCAGCAGCTTAACAGGGACAGAGACCCAGTACTTC. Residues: CASSLTGTETQYF.

CDR3 sequence: CASSSGGWTYNEQFF. The CDR3 DNA sequence: TGCGCCAGCAGCTCAGGAGGTTGGACCTACAATGAGCAGTTCTTC. The V and J genes are TRBV5-1 and TRBJ2-1, with D tentatively TRBD2 (5 bases). Per germline, CDR1 SGHRS and CDR2 YFSETQ. V lost 3 bases and J lost 2, with 12 bases in between. The CDR3 is 15 residues long.

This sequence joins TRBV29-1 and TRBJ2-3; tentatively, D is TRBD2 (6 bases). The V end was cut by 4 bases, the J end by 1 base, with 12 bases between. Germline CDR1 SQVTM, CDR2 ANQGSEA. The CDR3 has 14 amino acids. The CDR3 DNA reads TGCAGCGTTGCAAGGGCTAGCGGCACAGATACGCAGTATTTT. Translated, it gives CSVARASGTDTQYF.

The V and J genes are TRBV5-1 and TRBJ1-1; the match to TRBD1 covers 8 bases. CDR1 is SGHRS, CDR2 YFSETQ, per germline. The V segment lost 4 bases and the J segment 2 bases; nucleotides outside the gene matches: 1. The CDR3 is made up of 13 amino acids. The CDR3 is CASSPGGNTEAFF. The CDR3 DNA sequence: TGCGCCAGCAGCCCAGGGGGCAACACTGAAGCTTTCTTT. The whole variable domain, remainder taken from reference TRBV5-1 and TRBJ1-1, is KAGVTQTPRYLIKTRGQQVTLSCSPISGHRSVSWYQQTPGQGLQFLFEYFSETQRNKGNFPGRFSGRQFSNSRSEMNVSTLELGDSALYLCASSPGGNTEAFFGQGTRLTVV.

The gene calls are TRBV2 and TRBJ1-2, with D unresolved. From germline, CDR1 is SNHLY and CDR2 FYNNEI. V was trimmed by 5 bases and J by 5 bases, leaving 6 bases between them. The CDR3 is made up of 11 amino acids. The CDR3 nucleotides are TGTGCCAGCAGTTTGGCTTATGGCTACACCTTC. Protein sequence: CASSLAYGYTF.

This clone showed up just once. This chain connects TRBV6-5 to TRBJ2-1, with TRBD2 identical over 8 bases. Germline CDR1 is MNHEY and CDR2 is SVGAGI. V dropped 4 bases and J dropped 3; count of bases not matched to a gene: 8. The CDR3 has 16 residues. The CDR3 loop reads CASSFQGTRFYNEQFF. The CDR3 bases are TGTGCCAGCAGTTTTCAAGGGACTAGGTTCTACAATGAGCAGTTCTTC.

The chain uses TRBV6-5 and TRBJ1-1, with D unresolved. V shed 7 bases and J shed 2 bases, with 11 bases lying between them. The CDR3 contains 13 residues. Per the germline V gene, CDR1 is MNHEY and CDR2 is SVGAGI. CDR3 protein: CASTTPGNTEAFF. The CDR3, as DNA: TGTGCCAGCACCACCCCGGGCAACACTGAAGCTTTCTTT.

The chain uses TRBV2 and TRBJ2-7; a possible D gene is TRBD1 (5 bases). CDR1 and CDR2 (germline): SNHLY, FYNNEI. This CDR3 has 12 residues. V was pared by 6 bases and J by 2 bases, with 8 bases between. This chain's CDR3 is CASRKGTYEQYF. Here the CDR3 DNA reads TGTGCCAGCAGGAAGGGGACCTACGAGCAGTACTTC.

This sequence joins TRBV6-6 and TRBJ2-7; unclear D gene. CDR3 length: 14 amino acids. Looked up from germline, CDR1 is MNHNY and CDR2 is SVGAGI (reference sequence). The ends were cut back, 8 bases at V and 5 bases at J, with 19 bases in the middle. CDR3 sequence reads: CASQSEVKADEQYF. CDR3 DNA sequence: TGTGCCAGCCAATCAGAGGTTAAGGCGGACGAGCAGTACTTC.

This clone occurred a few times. CDR3 residues: CASSLTGQGRTEAFF. The CDR3 bases are TGTGCCAGCAGCTTAACGGGACAGGGACGGACTGAAGCTTTCTTT. The gene calls are TRBV7-3 and TRBJ1-1; TRBD1 aligns across 9 bases. CDR1 and CDR2 from the germline V gene are SGHTA and FQGTGA. Germline trimming cut 0 bases from V and 5 bases from J; bases unmatched to any gene: 4. This CDR3 contains 15 residues.

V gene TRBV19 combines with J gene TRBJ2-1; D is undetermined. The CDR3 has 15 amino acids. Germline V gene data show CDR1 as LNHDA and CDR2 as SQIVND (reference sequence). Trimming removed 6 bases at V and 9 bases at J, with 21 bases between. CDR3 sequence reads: CASSLFNDPLGEQFF. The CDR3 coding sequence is TGTGCCAGTAGCCTATTCAACGACCCACTGGGTGAGCAGTTCTTC.

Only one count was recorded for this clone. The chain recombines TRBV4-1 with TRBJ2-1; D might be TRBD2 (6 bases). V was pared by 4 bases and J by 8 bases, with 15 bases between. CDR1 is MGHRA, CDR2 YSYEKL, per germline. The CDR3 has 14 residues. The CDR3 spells CASSPTGVRDEQFF. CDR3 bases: TGCGCCAGCAGCCCCACGGGGGTACGGGATGAGCAGTTCTTC.

The CDR3 is CATSREWAGPSSYEQYF. The CDR3 bases are TGTGCCACCAGCAGAGAGTGGGCAGGCCCGAGCTCCTACGAGCAGTACTTC. This chain uses TRBV15 with TRBJ2-7; no reliable D call. CDR1 LNHNV and CDR2 YYDKDF come from the germline V gene (reference sequence). Trimming took 0 bases from V and 0 from J, leaving 15 bases between them. The CDR3 runs 17 residues.

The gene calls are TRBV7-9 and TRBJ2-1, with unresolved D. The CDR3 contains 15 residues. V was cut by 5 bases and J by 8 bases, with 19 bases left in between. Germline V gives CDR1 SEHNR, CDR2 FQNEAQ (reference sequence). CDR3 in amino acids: CASSLSTPTVDEQFF. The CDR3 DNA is TGTGCCAGCAGCCTTAGTACTCCCACCGTCGATGAGCAGTTCTTC.